This T cell receptor beta chain was captured by sequencing in a study of blood T cell repertoires in COVID-19. About the research overall: Acute and convalescent COVID-19 specimens originated in the United States, Italy and Spain. PBMCs, B-cell-depleted T cells, or T cells were the source of the cDNA or gDNA that made up the material.

The trim removed 6 bases at V and 6 bases at J, leaving 6 bases unmatched. The CDR3 has 15 amino acids. Germline loops: CDR1 MNHEY, CDR2 SVGAGI. As originally analysed: Amplification with reference gene primers provided the estimates of nucleated cell counts. The method was immunoSEQ multiplex PCR; TCRdb's version includes in-frame clones alone and lacks a portion of them. From that table come the V and J calls and clone size; the DNA was used to work out D and trimming. The table includes 90,000 to 150,000 clones, 79% detected once. This clone has more than one count but fewer than ten. The chain recombines TRBV6-5 with TRBJ1-6; 9 bases agree with TRBD1. This TCR was sampled from a woman aged 80 or older with acute or convalescent COVID-19. The sample consisted of peripheral blood. CDR3 nucleotides: TGTGCCAGCAGCTTCACAGGGGGCAGTAATTCACCCCTCCACTTT. As protein: CASSFTGGSNSPLHF.